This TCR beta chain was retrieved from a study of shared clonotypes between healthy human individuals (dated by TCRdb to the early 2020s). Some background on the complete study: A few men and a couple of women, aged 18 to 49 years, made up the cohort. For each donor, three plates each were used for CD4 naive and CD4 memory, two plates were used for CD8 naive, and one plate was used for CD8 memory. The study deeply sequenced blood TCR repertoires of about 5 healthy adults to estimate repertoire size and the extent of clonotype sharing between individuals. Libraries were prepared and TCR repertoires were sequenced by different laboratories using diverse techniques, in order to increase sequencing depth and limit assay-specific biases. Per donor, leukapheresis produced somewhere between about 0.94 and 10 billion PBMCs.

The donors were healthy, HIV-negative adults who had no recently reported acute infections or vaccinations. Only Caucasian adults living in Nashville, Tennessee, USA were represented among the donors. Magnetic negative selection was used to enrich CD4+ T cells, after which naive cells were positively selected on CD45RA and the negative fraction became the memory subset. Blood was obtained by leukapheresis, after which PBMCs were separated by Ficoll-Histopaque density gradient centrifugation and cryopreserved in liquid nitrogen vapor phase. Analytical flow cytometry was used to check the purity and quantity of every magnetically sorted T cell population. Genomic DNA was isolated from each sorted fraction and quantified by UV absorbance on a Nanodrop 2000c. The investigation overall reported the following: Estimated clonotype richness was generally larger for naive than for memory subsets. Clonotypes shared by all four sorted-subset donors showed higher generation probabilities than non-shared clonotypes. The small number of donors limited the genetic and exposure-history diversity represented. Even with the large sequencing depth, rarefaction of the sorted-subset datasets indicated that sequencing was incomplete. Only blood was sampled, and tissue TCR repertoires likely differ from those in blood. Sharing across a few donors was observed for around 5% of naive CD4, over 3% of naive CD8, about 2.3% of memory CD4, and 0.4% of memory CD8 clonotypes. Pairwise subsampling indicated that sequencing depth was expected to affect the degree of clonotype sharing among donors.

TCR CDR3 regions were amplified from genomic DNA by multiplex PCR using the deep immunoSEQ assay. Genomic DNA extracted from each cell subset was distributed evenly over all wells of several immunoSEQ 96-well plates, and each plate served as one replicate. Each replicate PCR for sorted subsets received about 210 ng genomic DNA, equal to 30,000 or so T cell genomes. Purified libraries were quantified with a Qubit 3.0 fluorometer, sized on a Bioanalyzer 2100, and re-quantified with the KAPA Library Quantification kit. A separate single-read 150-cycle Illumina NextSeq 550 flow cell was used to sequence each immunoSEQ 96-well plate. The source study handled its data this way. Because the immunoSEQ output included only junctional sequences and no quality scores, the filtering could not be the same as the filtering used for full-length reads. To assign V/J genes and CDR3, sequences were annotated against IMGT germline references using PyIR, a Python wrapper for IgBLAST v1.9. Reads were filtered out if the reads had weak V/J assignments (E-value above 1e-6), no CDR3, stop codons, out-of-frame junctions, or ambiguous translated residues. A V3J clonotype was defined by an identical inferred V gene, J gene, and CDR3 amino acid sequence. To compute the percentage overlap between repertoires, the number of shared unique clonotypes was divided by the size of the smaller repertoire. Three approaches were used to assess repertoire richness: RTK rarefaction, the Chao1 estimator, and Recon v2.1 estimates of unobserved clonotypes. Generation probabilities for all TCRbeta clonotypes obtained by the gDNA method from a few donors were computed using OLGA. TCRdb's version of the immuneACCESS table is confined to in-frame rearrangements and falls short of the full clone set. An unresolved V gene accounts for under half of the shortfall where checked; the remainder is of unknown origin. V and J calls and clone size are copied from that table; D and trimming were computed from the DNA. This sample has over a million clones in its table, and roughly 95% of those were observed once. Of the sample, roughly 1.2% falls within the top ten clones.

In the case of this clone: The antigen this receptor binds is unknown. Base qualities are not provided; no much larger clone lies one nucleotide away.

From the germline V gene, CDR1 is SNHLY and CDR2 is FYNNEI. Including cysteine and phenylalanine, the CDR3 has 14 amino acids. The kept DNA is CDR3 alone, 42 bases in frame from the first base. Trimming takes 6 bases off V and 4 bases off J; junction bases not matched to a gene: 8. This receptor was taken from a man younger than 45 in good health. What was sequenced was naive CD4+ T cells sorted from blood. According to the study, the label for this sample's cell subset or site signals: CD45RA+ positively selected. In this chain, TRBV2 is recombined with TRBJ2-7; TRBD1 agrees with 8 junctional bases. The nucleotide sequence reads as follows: TGTGCCAGCAGCGGGAGACAGGGGAGATACGAGCAGTACTTC. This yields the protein CASSGRQGRYEQYF.